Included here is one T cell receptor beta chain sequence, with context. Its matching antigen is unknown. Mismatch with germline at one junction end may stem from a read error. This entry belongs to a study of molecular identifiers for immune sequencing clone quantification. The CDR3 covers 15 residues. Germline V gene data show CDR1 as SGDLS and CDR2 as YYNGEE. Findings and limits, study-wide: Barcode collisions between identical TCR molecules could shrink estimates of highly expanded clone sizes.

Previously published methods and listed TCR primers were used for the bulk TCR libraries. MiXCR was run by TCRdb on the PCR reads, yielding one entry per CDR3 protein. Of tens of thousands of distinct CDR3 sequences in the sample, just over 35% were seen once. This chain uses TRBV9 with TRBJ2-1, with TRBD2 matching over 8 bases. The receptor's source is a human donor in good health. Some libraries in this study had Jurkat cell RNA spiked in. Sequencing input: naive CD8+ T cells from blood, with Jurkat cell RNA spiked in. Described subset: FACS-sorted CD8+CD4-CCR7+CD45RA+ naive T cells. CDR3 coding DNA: TGTGCCTGCAGCGTAGCAGCGGGAGTAGTCAATGAGCAGTTCTTC. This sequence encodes CACSVAAGVVNEQFF.